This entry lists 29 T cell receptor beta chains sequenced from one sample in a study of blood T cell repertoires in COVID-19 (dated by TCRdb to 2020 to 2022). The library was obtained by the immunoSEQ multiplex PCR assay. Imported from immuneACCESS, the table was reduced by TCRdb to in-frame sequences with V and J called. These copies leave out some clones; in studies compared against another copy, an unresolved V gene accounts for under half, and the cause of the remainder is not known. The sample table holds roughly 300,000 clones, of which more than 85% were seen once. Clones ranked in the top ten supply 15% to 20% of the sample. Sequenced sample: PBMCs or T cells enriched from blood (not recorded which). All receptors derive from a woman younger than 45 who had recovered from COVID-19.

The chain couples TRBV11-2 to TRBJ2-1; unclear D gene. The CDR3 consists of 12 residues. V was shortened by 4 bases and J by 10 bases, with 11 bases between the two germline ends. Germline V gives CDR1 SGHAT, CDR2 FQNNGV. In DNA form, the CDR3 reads TGTGCCAGCAGCTCATCCACTGAAGAGCAGTTCTTC. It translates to CASSSSTEEQFF.

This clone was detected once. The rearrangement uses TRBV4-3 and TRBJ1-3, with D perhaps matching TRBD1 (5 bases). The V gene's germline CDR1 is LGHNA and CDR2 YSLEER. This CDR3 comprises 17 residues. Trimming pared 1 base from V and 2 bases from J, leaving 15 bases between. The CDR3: CASSQGFPREAGNTIYF. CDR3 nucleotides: TGCGCCAGCAGCCAAGGGTTCCCCAGGGAGGCTGGAAACACCATATATTTT.

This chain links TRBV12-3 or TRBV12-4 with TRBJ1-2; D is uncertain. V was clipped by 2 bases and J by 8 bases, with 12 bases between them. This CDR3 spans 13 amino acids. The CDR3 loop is CASSLLATKGYTF. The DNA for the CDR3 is TGTGCCAGCAGTTTATTGGCAACGAAAGGCTACACCTTC.

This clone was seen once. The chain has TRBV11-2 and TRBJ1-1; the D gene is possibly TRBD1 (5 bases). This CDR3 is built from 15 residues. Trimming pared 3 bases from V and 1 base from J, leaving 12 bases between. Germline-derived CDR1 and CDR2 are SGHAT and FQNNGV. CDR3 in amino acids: CASSFPVRGNTEAFF. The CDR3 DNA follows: TGTGCCAGCAGCTTCCCCGTAAGGGGGAACACTGAAGCTTTCTTT. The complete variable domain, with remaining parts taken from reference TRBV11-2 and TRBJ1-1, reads EAGVAQSPRYKIIEKRQSVAFWCNPISGHATLYWYQQILGQGPKLLIQFQNNGVVDDSQLPKDRFSAERLKGVDSTLKIQPAKLEDSAVYLCASSFPVRGNTEAFFGQGTRLTVV.

The CDR3 region is CASSLRRGWNEQFF. CDR3 in DNA: TGTGCCAGCAGCTTGCGTCGGGGGTGGAATGAGCAGTTCTTC. This chain links TRBV5-6 with TRBJ2-1, with D possibly matching TRBD2 (6 bases). Trimming stripped 1 base from V and 7 bases from J, with 12 bases between. CDR1 is SGHDT and CDR2 is YYEEEE in the germline V gene. The CDR3 length is 14 residues. The variable domain in full, with the rest retrieved from reference TRBV5-6 and TRBJ2-1, is DAGVTQSPTHLIKTRGQQVTLRCSPKSGHDTVSWYQQALGQGPQFIFQYYEEEERQRGNFPDRFSGHQFPNYSSELNVNALLLGDSALYLCASSLRRGWNEQFFGPGTRLTVL.

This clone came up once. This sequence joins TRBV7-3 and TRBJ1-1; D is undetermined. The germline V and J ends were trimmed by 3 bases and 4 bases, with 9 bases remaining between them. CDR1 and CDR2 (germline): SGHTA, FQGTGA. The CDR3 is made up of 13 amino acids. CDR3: CASSFSGFTEAFF. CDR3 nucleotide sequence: TGTGCCAGCAGCTTCTCAGGCTTCACTGAAGCTTTCTTT.

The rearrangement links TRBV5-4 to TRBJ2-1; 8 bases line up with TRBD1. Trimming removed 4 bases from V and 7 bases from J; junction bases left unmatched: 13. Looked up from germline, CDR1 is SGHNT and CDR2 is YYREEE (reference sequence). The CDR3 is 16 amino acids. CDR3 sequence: CASSRGQALVGNEQFF. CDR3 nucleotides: TGTGCCAGCAGCCGGGGACAGGCCCTTGTTGGAAATGAGCAGTTCTTC.

The CDR3 is CASSVAPGGTDTQYF. CDR3 sequence (DNA): TGTGCCAGCAGCGTAGCCCCAGGGGGTACGGATACGCAGTATTTT. This chain connects TRBV9 to TRBJ2-3; 7 positions agree with TRBD1. The CDR3 length is 15 residues. The V and J ends lost 0 bases and 6 bases, in that order; junction bases with no gene match: 7. Germline CDR1 SGDLS, CDR2 YYNGEE.

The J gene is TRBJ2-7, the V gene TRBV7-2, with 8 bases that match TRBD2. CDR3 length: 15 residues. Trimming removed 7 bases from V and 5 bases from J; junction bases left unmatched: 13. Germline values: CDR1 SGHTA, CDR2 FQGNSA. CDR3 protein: CASKWAGGGFDEQYF. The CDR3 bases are TGTGCCAGCAAGTGGGCGGGAGGAGGATTCGACGAGCAGTACTTC.

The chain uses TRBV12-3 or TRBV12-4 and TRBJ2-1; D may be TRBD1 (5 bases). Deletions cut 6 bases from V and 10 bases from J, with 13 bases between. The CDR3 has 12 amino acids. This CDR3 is CASRRGLEEQFF. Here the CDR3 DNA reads TGTGCCAGCAGAAGGGGTCTAGAGGAGCAGTTCTTC.

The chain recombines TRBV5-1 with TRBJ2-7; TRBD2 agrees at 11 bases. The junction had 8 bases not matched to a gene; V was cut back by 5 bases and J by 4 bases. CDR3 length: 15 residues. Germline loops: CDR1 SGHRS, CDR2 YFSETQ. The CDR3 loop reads CASRFGTSGDYEQYF. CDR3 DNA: TGCGCCAGCAGATTCGGGACTAGCGGAGATTACGAGCAGTACTTC.

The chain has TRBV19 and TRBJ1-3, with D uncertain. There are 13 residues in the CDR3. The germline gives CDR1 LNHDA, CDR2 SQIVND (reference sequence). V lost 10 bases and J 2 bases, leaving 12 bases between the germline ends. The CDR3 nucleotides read TGTGCCATCTCTATGGGCCCTGGAAACACCATATATTTT. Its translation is CAISMGPGNTIYF.

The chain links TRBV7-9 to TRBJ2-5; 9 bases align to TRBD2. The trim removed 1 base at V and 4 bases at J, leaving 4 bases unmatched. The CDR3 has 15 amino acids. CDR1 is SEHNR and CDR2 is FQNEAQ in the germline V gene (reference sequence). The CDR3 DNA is TGTGCCAGCAGCTTAGGGACTAGCGCCTCAGAGACCCAGTACTTC. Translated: CASSLGTSASETQYF.

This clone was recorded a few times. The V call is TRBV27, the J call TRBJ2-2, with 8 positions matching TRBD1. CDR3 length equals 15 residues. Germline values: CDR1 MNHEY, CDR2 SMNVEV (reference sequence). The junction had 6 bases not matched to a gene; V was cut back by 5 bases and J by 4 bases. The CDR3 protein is CASSKVDRATGELFF. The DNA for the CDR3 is TGTGCCAGCAGTAAGGTGGACAGGGCCACCGGGGAGCTGTTTTTT.

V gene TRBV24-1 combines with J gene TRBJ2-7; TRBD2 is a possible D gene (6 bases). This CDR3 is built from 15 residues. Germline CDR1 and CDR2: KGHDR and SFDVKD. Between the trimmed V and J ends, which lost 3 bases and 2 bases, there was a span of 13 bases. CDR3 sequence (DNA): TGTGCCACCAGTGATCTGACTAGTCGGCCCTACGAGCAGTACTTC. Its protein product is CATSDLTSRPYEQYF.

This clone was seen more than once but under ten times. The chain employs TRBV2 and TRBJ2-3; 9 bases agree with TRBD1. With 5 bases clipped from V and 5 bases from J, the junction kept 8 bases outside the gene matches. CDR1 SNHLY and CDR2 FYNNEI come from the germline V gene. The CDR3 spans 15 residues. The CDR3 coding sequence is TGTGCCAGCAGTTGGACAGGGGCGGCGGGAGATACGCAGTATTTT. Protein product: CASSWTGAAGDTQYF.

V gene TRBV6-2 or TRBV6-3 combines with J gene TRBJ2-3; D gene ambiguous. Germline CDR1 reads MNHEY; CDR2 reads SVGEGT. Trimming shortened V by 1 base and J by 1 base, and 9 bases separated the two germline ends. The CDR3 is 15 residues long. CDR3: CASSYLGRRTDTQYF. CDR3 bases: TGTGCCAGCAGTTACTTGGGCAGGCGCACAGATACGCAGTATTTT.

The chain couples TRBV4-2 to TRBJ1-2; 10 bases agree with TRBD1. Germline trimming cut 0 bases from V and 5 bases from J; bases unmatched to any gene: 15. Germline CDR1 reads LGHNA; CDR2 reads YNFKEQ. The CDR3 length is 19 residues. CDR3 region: CASSQEDIGTGDRYYGYTF. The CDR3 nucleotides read TGTGCCAGCAGCCAAGAGGATATTGGGACAGGGGACAGGTATTATGGCTACACCTTC.

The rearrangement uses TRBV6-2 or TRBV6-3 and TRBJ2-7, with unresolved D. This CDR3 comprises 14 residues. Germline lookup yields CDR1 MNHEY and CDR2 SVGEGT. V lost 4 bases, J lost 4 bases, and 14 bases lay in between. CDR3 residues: CASSSDAVWYEQYF. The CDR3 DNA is TGTGCCAGCAGTTCCGACGCGGTTTGGTACGAGCAGTACTTC.

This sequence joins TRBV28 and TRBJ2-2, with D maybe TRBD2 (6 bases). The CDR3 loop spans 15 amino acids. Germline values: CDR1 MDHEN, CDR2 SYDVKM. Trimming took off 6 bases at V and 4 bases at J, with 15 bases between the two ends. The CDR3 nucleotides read TGTGCCAGCAGCTGGGGGGTAAGGGGCACCGGGGAGCTGTTTTTT. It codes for CASSWGVRGTGELFF.

In DNA, the CDR3 is TGTGCCAGCAGCTTATATGTGAGAGCGGCGGGAGATGGTAATGAGCAGTTCTTC. Its protein product is CASSLYVRAAGDGNEQFF. This chain connects TRBV11-2 to TRBJ2-1; 7 nucleotides align to TRBD2. Trimming at V came to 2 bases and at J to 7 bases, leaving 17 bases not matched to a gene. Germline V gene data show CDR1 as SGHAT and CDR2 as FQNNGV. CDR3 length equals 18 residues.

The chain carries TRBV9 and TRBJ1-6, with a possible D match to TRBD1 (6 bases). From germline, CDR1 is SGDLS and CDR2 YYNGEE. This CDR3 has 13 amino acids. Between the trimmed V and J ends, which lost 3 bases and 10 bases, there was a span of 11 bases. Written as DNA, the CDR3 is TGTGCCAGCAGCGCAGGACAGCTGTCACCCCTCCACTTT. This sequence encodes CASSAGQLSPLHF.

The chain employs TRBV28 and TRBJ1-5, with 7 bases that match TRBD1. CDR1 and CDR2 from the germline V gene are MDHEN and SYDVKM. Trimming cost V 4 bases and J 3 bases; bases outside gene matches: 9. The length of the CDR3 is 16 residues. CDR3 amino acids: CASSSITGDLNQPQHF. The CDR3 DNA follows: TGTGCCAGCAGTTCGATAACAGGGGATCTCAATCAGCCCCAGCATTTT.

The CDR3 sequence is CASGEVKNIQYF. The CDR3 bases are TGTGCCAGCGGGGAGGTTAAAAACATTCAGTACTTC. This chain uses TRBV12-3 or TRBV12-4 with TRBJ2-4; perhaps TRBD2 as D (6 bases). The CDR3 loop spans 12 amino acids. Trimming removed 8 bases at V and 4 bases at J, with 9 bases between.

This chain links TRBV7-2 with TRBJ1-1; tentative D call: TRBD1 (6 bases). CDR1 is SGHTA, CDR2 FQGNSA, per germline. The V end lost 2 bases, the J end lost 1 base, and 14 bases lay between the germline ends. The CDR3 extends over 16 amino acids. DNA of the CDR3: TGTGCCAGCAGCTTATCTGGCAGGGGTTCGAACACTGAAGCTTTCTTT. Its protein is CASSLSGRGSNTEAFF.

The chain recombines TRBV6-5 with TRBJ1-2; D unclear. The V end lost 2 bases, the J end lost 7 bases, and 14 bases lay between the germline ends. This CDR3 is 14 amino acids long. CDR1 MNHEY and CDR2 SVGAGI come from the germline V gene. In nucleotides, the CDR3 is TGTGCCAGCAGTTACGGAGGGCCCGAGGGTGGCTACACCTTC. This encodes CASSYGGPEGGYTF.

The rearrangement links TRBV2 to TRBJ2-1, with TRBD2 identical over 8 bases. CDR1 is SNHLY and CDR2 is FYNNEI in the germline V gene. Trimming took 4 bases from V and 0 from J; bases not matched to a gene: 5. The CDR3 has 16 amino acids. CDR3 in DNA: TGTGCCAGCAGTGTACGCGGGGGGACCTCCTACAATGAGCAGTTCTTC. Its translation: CASSVRGGTSYNEQFF.

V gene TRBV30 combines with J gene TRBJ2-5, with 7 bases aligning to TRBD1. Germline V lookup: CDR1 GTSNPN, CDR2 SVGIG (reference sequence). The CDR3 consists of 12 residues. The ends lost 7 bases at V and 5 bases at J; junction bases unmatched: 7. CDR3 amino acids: CALTGYMETQYF. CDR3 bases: TGTGCCTTGACAGGGTATATGGAGACCCAGTACTTC. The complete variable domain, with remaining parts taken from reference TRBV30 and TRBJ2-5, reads SQTIHQWPATLVQPVGSPLSLECTVEGTSNPNLYWYRQAAGRGLQLLFYSVGIGQISSEVPQNLSASRPQDRQFILSSKKLLLSDSGFYLCALTGYMETQYFGPGTRLLVL.

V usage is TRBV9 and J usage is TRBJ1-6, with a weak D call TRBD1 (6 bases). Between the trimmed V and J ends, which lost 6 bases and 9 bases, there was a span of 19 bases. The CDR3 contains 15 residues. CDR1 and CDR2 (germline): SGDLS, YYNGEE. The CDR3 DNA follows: TGTGCCAGCAACCCCGGGCCCCAACAGGGTTCACCCCTCCACTTT. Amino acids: CASNPGPQQGSPLHF.